This T cell receptor (beta chain) was found in a study of cytomegalovirus exposure and HLA in healthy donors. A multiplex PCR was run with 60 Vbeta primers and 13 Jbeta primers. TCRdb keeps only in-frame clones here, not all; method: immunoSEQ multiplex PCR. The sample table includes 200,000 or so clones. Germline CDR1 is MNHEY and CDR2 is SMNVEV (reference sequence). The ends lost 6 bases at V and 6 bases at J; junction bases unmatched: 5. The CDR3 runs 13 residues. The clonotype comes from a girl under 10 years old in good health and CMV-seropositive. What was sequenced was PBMCs. The chain combines TRBV27 with TRBJ1-2; TRBD1 aligns across 9 bases. CDR3 sequence reads: CASSKGQGNGYTF. DNA of the CDR3: TGTGCCAGCAGCAAGGGACAGGGAAATGGCTACACCTTC.